The following is a TCR beta chain sequence with its context. In the original processing: Quantification of nucleated cells was approximated via reference gene primer amplification. Repertoires were generated with immunoSEQ multiplex PCR, while TCRdb's copy carries only in-frame clones and drops some. The DNA was the basis for D and trimming; V, J and clone size are from that table. The sample lists around 97,000 clones, roughly 86% occurring once. This entry comes from a study of blood T cell repertoires in COVID-19. Study-level background: Collection of acute and convalescent COVID-19 samples took place in the United States, Italy and Spain. PBMCs, B-cell-depleted T cells, or T cells were the source of the cDNA or gDNA that made up the material.

The CDR3 is 12 residues long. V dropped 6 bases and J dropped 1 base, with 9 bases sitting between them. Germline V CDR1 and CDR2: SQVTM, ANQGSEA. The TCR sequence derives from a human donor in a cohort sampled during active COVID-19. V gene TRBV29-1 combines with J gene TRBJ1-1; weak D call: TRBD1 (6 bases). Sequencing was carried out using peripheral blood. For the CDR3, the DNA is TGCAGCGTCCCGACAGGGAACACTGAAGCTTTCTTT. Its protein product is CSVPTGNTEAFF.